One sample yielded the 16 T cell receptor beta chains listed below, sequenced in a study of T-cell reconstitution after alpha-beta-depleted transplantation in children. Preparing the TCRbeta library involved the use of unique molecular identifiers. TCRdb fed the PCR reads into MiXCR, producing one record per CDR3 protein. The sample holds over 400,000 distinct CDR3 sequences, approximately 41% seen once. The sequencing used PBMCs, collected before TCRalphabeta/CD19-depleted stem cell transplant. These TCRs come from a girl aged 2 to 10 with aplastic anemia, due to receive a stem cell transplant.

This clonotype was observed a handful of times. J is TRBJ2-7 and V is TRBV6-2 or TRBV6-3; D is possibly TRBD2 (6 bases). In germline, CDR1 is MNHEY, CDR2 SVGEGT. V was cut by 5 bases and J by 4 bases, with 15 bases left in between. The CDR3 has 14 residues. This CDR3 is CASSPWTTLYEQYF. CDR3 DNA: TGTGCCAGCAGTCCGTGGACTACCCTATACGAGCAGTACTTC.

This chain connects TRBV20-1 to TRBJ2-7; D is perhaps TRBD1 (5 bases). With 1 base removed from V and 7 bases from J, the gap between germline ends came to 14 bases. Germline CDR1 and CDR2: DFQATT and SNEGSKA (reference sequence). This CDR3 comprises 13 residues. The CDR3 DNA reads TGCAGTGCTAGAGCAGCAGGGCTTGGAGAGCAGTACTTC. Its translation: CSARAAGLGEQYF.

The DNA of the CDR3 is TGTGCCAGCAGTTTATTTCGGGAGGGCCGTGAGCAGTTCTTC. Residues: CASSLFREGREQFF. This chain joins TRBV27 and TRBJ2-1; TRBD2 matches at 8 bases. V shed 1 base and J 9 bases; nucleotides not matched to a gene: 5. The germline V gene has CDR1 MNHEY and CDR2 SMNVEV (reference sequence). The CDR3 spans 14 residues.

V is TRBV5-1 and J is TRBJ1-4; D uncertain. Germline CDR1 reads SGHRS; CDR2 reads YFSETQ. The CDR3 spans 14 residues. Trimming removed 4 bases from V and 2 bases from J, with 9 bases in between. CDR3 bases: TGCGCCAGCAGCACGACGGGGACTAATGAAAAACTGTTTTTT. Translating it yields CASSTTGTNEKLFF.

The CDR3 nucleotides read TGTGCCAGCAGTTTATCCGCCAGCACAGATACGCAGTATTTT. Translation: CASSLSASTDTQYF. The chain has TRBV27 and TRBJ2-3; the D is unclear. The CDR3 covers 14 residues. V was trimmed by 0 bases and J by 0 bases, leaving 4 bases between them. Germline V lookup: CDR1 MNHEY, CDR2 SMNVEV (reference sequence).

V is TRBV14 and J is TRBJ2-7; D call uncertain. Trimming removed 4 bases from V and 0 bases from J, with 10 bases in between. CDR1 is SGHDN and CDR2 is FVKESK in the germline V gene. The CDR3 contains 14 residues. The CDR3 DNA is TGTGCCAGCAGCCGTCTGGGCCCCTCCTACGAGCAGTACTTC. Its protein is CASSRLGPSYEQYF.

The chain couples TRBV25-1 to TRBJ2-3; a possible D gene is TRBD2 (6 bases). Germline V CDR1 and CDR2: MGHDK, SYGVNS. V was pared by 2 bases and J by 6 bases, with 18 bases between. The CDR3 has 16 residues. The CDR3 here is CASSEGLALREDTQYF. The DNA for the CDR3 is TGTGCCAGCAGTGAAGGGCTAGCCCTACGGGAGGATACGCAGTATTTT.

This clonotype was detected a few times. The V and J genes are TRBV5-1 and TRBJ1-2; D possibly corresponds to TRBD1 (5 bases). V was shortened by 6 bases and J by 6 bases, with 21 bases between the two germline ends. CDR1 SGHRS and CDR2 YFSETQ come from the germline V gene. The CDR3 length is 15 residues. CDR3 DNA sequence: TGCGCCAGCACCCCCCGATATCAGGGATCCGATGGCTACACCTTC. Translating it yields CASTPRYQGSDGYTF.

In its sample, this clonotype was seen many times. CDR3 amino acids: CSVESGVYGYTF. The CDR3 bases are TGCAGCGTTGAATCAGGGGTCTATGGCTACACCTTC. This sequence joins TRBV29-1 and TRBJ1-2; D may be TRBD1 (6 bases). The CDR3 is made up of 12 amino acids. Germline CDR1 SQVTM, CDR2 ANQGSEA. Trimming took 2 bases from V and 4 from J, leaving 8 bases between them.

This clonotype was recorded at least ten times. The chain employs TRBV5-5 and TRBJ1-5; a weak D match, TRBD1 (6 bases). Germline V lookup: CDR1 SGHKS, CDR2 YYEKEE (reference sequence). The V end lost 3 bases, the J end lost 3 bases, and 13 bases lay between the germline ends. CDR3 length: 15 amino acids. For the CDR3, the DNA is TGTGCCAGCAGCTGGAGGGGGGAATACAATCAGCCCCAGCATTTT. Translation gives CASSWRGEYNQPQHF.

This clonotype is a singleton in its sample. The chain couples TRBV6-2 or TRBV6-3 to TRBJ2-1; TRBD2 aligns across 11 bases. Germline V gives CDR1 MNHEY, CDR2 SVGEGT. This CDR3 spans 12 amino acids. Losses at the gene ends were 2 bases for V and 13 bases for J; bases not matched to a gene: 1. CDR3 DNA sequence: TGTGCCAGCAGTTACGGGACTAGCGGTCAGTTCTTC. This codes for CASSYGTSGQFF.

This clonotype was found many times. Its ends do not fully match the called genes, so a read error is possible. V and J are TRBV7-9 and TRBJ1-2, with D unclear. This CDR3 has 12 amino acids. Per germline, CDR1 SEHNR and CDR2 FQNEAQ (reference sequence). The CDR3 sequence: CASSLAGTGELF. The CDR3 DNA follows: TGTGCCAGCAGCTTAGCGGGAACCGGGGAGCTCTTC.

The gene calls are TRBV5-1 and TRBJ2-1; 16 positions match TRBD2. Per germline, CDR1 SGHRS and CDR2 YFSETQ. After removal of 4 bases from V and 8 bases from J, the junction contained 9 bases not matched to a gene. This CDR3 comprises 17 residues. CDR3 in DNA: TGCGCCAGCAGCGACGGGACTAGCGGGAGGGCCAGGGATGAGCAGTTCTTC. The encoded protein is CASSDGTSGRARDEQFF.

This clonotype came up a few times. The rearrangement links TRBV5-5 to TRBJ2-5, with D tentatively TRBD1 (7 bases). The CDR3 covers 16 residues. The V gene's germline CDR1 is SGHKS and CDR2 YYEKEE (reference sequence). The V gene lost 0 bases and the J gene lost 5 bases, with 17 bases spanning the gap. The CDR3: CASSLAFGGGSETQYF. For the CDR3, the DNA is TGTGCCAGCAGCTTGGCCTTTGGAGGGGGCAGCGAGACCCAGTACTTC.

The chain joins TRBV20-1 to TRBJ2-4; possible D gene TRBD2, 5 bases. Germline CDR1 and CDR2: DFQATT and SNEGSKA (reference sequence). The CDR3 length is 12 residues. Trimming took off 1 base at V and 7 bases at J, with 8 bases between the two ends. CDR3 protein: CSARGGSNIQYF. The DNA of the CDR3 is TGCAGTGCTAGAGGCGGGTCCAACATTCAGTACTTC.

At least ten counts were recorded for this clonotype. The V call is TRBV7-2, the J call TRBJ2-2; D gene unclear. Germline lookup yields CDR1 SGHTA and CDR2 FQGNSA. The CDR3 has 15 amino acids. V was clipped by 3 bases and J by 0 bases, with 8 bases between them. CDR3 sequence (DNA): TGTGCCAGCAGCTTTGGTCTAGCGAACACCGGGGAGCTGTTTTTT. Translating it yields CASSFGLANTGELFF.